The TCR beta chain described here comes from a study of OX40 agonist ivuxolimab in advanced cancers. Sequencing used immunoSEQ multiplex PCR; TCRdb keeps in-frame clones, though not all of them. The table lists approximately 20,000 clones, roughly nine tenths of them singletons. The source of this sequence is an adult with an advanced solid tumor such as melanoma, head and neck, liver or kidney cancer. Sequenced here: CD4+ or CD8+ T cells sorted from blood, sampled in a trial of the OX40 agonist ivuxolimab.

CDR3 bases: TGTGCCAGCAGCTTTCTAGGCTACGAGCAGTACTTC. This codes for CASSFLGYEQYF. The rearrangement uses TRBV7-9 and TRBJ2-5; unclear D gene. The end of the DNA aligns better with TRBJ2-7, so the J call may be wrong. The CDR3 totals 12 residues. Looked up from germline, CDR1 is SEHNR and CDR2 is FQNEAQ (reference sequence).